The clone carrying this T cell receptor (beta chain) was counted a few times. Its antigen is as yet unknown. J was trimmed by 3 bases and V by 4 bases; bases with no gene match: 5. There are 15 residues in the CDR3. The V gene's germline CDR1 is ENHRY and CDR2 SYGVKD. The data derive from a study of cytomegalovirus exposure and HLA in healthy donors. Overall study findings and caveats: Reported findings show TCR beta sequences accurately forecast HLA-A and HLA-B alleles in most subjects. A later analysis linked some 18,000 TCR beta sequences to HLA alleles at 0.05 false discovery rate. As a later analysis showed, several of the most significant clusters appeared to be linked to common viral pathogens.

The PCR made use of 60 Vbeta and 13 Jbeta primers. Profiling relied on immunoSEQ multiplex PCR, and the TCRdb table lists in-frame clones only, not all of them. The sample consists of approximately 150,000 clones, approximately 78% of them appearing once. The receptor was derived from a woman aged 45-65 years in good health and CMV-seropositive. Sequencing was performed on PBMCs. The V and J genes are TRBV10-3 and TRBJ2-5; TRBD1 matches 10 bases. The CDR3 DNA reads as TGTGCCATCAGTGGTCCAGGGACAGGGGAAGAGACCCAGTACTTC. It translates to CAISGPGTGEETQYF.